The clone carrying this T cell receptor beta chain has ten or more counts. Its target is unknown. The data derive from a study of T-cell reconstitution after alpha-beta-depleted transplantation in children. Study-wide findings and caveats: Reports say that about two months after transplant, the alpha-beta T cells came out of several hundred graft clones that had expanded. Some patients' high day-60 TCRbeta diversity was traced to surviving recipient T cells and thymic progenitors. Most T-cell counts and diversity one year after the transplant came from T cells that were newly produced.

Trimming took 5 bases from V and 4 from J; bases not matched to a gene: 9. The CDR3 covers 16 residues. A library of TCRbeta sequences, prepared with unique molecular identifiers, was generated. MiXCR was run by TCRdb on the PCR reads, yielding one entry per CDR3 protein. The sample has 300,000 to 400,000 distinct CDR3 sequences, around 15% seen once; the top ten hold approximately 44%. The chain employs TRBV12-3 or TRBV12-4 and TRBJ2-1; TRBD1 matches at 9 bases. This sample comprised PBMCs, mostly from graft donor cells, obtained 360 days after TCRalphabeta/CD19-depleted stem cell transplant. This sequence was found in a male patient between 2 and 9 years old who had a stem cell transplant for acute lymphoblastic leukemia, so the T cells may come from the graft donor. The CDR3 loop reads CASSPVRGQGYNEQFF. The CDR3 nucleotides are TGTGCCAGCAGTCCCGTTCGGGGACAGGGATACAATGAGCAGTTCTTC.